This is a list of T cell receptor beta chains from one sample in a study of blood T cell repertoires in COVID-19. Sequenced by immunoSEQ multiplex PCR; TCRdb stores in-frame clones only, minus some. This table holds approximately 300,000 clones, approximately 90% found once. Sequenced material: peripheral blood. Every receptor here comes from a woman in her 50s with COVID-19, enrolled during active disease. CDR3s include the opening cysteine and the closing phenylalanine or tryptophan. D genes are given only for firm matches. Some rows mark clone size as missing; the rest say once, few, many or name a class of expanded clone.

d_call: NA
v_call: TRBV29-1
clone_size: NA
j_call: TRBJ1-2
cdr3_aa: CSVEDEKGRKLEAYGYTF
cdr3_nt: TGCAGCGTTGAAGATGAGAAAGGGCGCAAACTAGAAGCTTATGGCTACACCTTC

d_call: NA
v_call: TRBV11-2
clone_size: NA
j_call: TRBJ1-2
cdr3_aa: CASSLGGTNGGYGYTF
cdr3_nt: TGTGCCAGCAGCTTAGGGGGCACCAACGGGGGCTATGGCTACACCTTC

d_call: TRBD2
v_call: TRBV3-1/TRBV3-2
clone_size: NA
j_call: TRBJ2-3
cdr3_aa: CASSQDQGLAGADTQYF
cdr3_nt: TGTGCCAGCAGCCAAGACCAGGGACTAGCGGGAGCAGATACGCAGTATTTT

d_call: NA
v_call: TRBV5-4
clone_size: once
j_call: TRBJ2-7
cdr3_aa: CASSRGQTYEQYF
cdr3_nt: TGTGCCAGCAGCAGGGGACAAACCTACGAGCAGTACTTC

d_call: NA
v_call: TRBV10-1
clone_size: NA
j_call: TRBJ2-2
cdr3_aa: CASSDRIRGTREEPGELFF
cdr3_nt: TGCGCCAGCAGTGACAGAATCCGGGGCACGAGGGAGGAGCCCGGGGAGCTGTTTTTT

d_call: TRBD1
v_call: TRBV19
clone_size: NA
j_call: TRBJ1-1
cdr3_aa: CATLDRGMSTEAFF
cdr3_nt: TGTGCCACCTTGGACAGGGGGATGAGCACTGAAGCTTTCTTT

d_call: NA
v_call: TRBV19
clone_size: NA
j_call: TRBJ1-1
cdr3_aa: CASSSRSGGAEAFF
cdr3_nt: TGTGCCAGTAGTTCGAGGTCGGGGGGGGCTGAAGCTTTCTTT

d_call: NA
v_call: TRBV18
clone_size: NA
j_call: TRBJ1-3
cdr3_aa: CASSPSGSSGNTIYF
cdr3_nt: TGTGCCAGCTCCCCTTCGGGTTCCTCTGGAAACACCATATATTTT

d_call: NA
v_call: TRBV18
clone_size: NA
j_call: TRBJ1-2
cdr3_aa: CASSPDSNYGYTF
cdr3_nt: TGTGCCAGCTCACCAGACAGCAACTATGGCTACACCTTC

d_call: NA
v_call: TRBV27
clone_size: NA
j_call: TRBJ1-1
cdr3_aa: CASSLSGGGSQGSVAEAFF
cdr3_nt: TGTGCCAGCAGTTTATCGGGAGGAGGGTCTCAGGGAAGTGTGGCTGAAGCTTTCTTT

d_call: NA
v_call: TRBV20-1
clone_size: NA
j_call: TRBJ2-1
cdr3_aa: CSVVGPNEQFF
cdr3_nt: TGCAGTGTGGTGGGGCCGAATGAGCAGTTCTTC

d_call: NA
v_call: TRBV19
clone_size: NA
j_call: TRBJ1-5
cdr3_aa: CASNTGNNQPQHF
cdr3_nt: TGTGCCAGCAATACAGGGAACAATCAGCCCCAGCATTTT

d_call: NA
v_call: TRBV10-3
clone_size: NA
j_call: TRBJ1-1
cdr3_aa: CAISDSGGVNTEAFF
cdr3_nt: TGTGCCATCAGTGATTCGGGGGGAGTGAACACTGAAGCTTTCTTT

d_call: TRBD1
v_call: TRBV6-5
clone_size: NA
j_call: TRBJ2-7
cdr3_aa: CASTYRGLNYEQYF
cdr3_nt: TGTGCCAGCACCTACAGGGGCCTGAACTACGAGCAGTACTTC

d_call: NA
v_call: TRBV3-1/TRBV3-2
clone_size: NA
j_call: TRBJ2-7
cdr3_aa: CASSLGGGDYDEQYF
cdr3_nt: TGTGCCAGCAGCCTGGGGGGAGGAGACTACGACGAGCAGTACTTC

d_call: NA
v_call: TRBV7-2
clone_size: few
j_call: TRBJ2-3
cdr3_aa: CASSFRTSTDTQYF
cdr3_nt: TGTGCCAGCAGCTTTCGTACTAGCACAGATACGCAGTATTTT